A single sample gave rise to the 3 T cell receptor beta chains below, sequenced in a study of early T cells in non-severe SARS-CoV-2 infection. TCRdb ran MiXCR on the 5' RACE reads and lists one entry per CDR3 protein. The sample consists of 80,000 to 95,000 distinct CDR3 sequences, around a sixth of them appearing once. Source: whole blood, taken at baseline. These receptors all come from an adult who was a healthcare worker with PCR-confirmed SARS-CoV-2 infection or an uninfected control (not recorded which).

At least ten counts were recorded for this clonotype. The chain carries TRBV28 and TRBJ1-1; 8 positions match TRBD1. This CDR3 has 14 amino acids. Germline V gene sequence: CDR1 MDHEN, CDR2 SYDVKM. V shed 7 bases and J 7 bases; nucleotides not matched to a gene: 11. The CDR3 protein is CASTLSNGQGEAFF. The CDR3 nucleotides read TGTGCCAGCACCCTATCAAACGGACAGGGTGAAGCTTTCTTT.

This clonotype was observed at least ten times. V gene TRBV2 combines with J gene TRBJ2-2, with D perhaps TRBD2 (6 bases). Germline V gene lookup returns CDR1 SNHLY and CDR2 FYNNEI. The length of the CDR3 is 14 residues. The germline V and J ends were trimmed by 8 bases and 2 bases, with 12 bases remaining between them. The CDR3, as DNA: TGTGCCAGCTGCGCGGGAAGTAACACCGGGGAGCTGTTTTTT. This sequence encodes CASCAGSNTGELFF.

The gene calls are TRBV4-2 and TRBJ2-3, with TRBD2 matching 12 bases. CDR1 LGHNA and CDR2 YNFKEQ come from the germline V gene. Trimming removed 3 bases from V and 6 bases from J; junction bases left unmatched: 13. This CDR3 spans 18 amino acids. CDR3: CASSQVTSGRTVSDTQYF. The CDR3 bases are TGTGCCAGCAGCCAGGTAACTAGCGGGAGGACCGTATCTGATACGCAGTATTTT.